This T cell receptor beta chain appears in the sequencing data of a study of shared clonotypes between healthy human individuals. Using immunoSEQ multiplex PCR, the repertoire was profiled, and TCRdb retains in-frame clones only, with some absent. The data contain around 2,000,000 clones, roughly 91% of them seen just once; the ten biggest clones take up over 1.5%. Cells designated naive CD8 were CD45RO-negative and were positively selected for CCR7, with terminally differentiated effector memory CD45RA+ cells excluded. Trimming cost V 5 bases and J 5 bases; bases outside gene matches: 9. The CDR3 spans 14 residues. Germline loops: CDR1 MDHEN, CDR2 SYDVKM.

The sequencing input was naive CD8+ T cells from PBMCs. The clonotype comes from a man between 18 and 35 years old in good health. Some clones in this sample may be carry-over from other donors' samples. V gene TRBV28 combines with J gene TRBJ2-7, with 7 bases aligning to TRBD1. This chain's CDR3 is CASSPWTGENEQYF. Here the CDR3 DNA reads TGTGCCAGCAGTCCGTGGACAGGTGAGAACGAGCAGTACTTC.